This TCR beta chain stems from a study of blood T cell repertoires in COVID-19. Original data processing: Nucleated cell number was recorded as an estimate derived from reference gene primer amplification. TCRdb's table, derived via immunoSEQ multiplex PCR, lists solely in-frame clones and lacks some. V, J and clone size were drawn from that table, and D and trimming were deduced from the DNA. The repertoire holds about 68,000 clones, about 91% seen once, with roughly 8.2% in the top ten. CDR3 length: 16 residues. J was trimmed by 0 bases and V by 5 bases; bases with no gene match: 7. Germline CDR1 and CDR2: SEHNR and FQNEAQ (reference sequence).

What was sequenced was peripheral blood. The rearrangement uses TRBV7-9 and TRBJ2-1, with 7 bases aligning to TRBD2. This TCR derives from a man over 45 with active COVID-19. CDR3 sequence reads: CASSGASGTSYNEQFF. In DNA, the CDR3 is TGTGCCAGCAGCGGAGCTAGCGGTACCTCCTACAATGAGCAGTTCTTC.